Below are 32 T cell receptor beta chains sequenced from a single sample in a study of T cell responses to AZD1222 COVID-19 vaccine. TCRdb keeps only in-frame clones here, not all; method: immunoSEQ multiplex PCR. Here the sample spans about 120,000 clones, 90% to 95% being singletons. The specimen was peripheral blood, collected on day 0 of AZD1222 vaccination. These receptors were obtained from an adult in good health.

The chain couples TRBV10-1 to TRBJ2-2; the D gene is possibly TRBD1 (6 bases). The CDR3 is 13 amino acids. Germline V gene sequence: CDR1 WNHNN, CDR2 SYGVQD (reference sequence). Trimming pared 6 bases from V and 4 bases from J, leaving 9 bases between. CDR3 region: CASSTGSTGELFF. CDR3 bases: TGCGCCAGCAGCACAGGGAGCACCGGGGAGCTGTTTTTT.

The chain employs TRBV28 and TRBJ1-5; no clear D. Trimming removed 4 bases from V and 7 bases from J, with 11 bases in between. The CDR3 has 13 residues. Per germline, CDR1 MDHEN and CDR2 SYDVKM. CDR3 in DNA: TGTGCCAGCAGTTGGCTCGCGGGGCAGCCCCAGCATTTT. It specifies CASSWLAGQPQHF.

This rearrangement joins TRBV5-1 to TRBJ2-5; D could derive from TRBD1 or TRBD2 (5 bases each). Trimming cost V 4 bases and J 5 bases, with 12 bases left between them. Germline V gene lookup returns CDR1 SGHRS and CDR2 YFSETQ. The CDR3 spans 13 residues. In nucleotides, the CDR3 is TGCGCCAGCAGCCGGGACGGCGCGGAGACCCAGTACTTC. The encoded protein is CASSRDGAETQYF.

CDR3 region: CASTRPGVAGGLREQYF. Written as DNA, the CDR3 is TGTGCCAGCACCCGACCAGGAGTGGCGGGAGGCCTCAGAGAGCAGTACTTC. The chain uses TRBV2 and TRBJ2-7; 8 bases match TRBD2. The CDR3 runs to 17 residues. Germline CDR1 is SNHLY and CDR2 is FYNNEI. V gave up 7 bases and J gave up 7 bases; unmatched junction bases: 21.

The rearrangement links TRBV28 to TRBJ2-2; no clear D gene. In germline, CDR1 is MDHEN, CDR2 SYDVKM. This CDR3 has 12 amino acids. V was trimmed by 2 bases and J by 5 bases, leaving 3 bases between them. The CDR3 loop is CASSLNTGELFF. For the CDR3, the DNA is TGTGCCAGCAGTTTAAATACCGGGGAGCTGTTTTTT.

This clone has a single count. V is TRBV28 and J is TRBJ2-7; tentative D call: TRBD1 (7 bases). CDR3 length: 14 residues. V lost 5 bases and J 3 bases, leaving 14 bases between the germline ends. Germline assignment: CDR1 MDHEN and CDR2 SYDVKM. As DNA, the CDR3 is TGTGCCAGCAGTCTCCGACAGGGACTCTACGAGCAGTACTTC. Protein product: CASSLRQGLYEQYF.

The chain joins TRBV5-1 to TRBJ1-3; a weak D match, TRBD1 (5 bases). This CDR3 has 14 residues. Looked up from germline, CDR1 is SGHRS and CDR2 is YFSETQ. Trimming shortened V by 4 bases and J by 0 bases, and 8 bases separated the two germline ends. In DNA, the CDR3 is TGCGCCAGCAGCGCCGGGACCTCTGGAAACACCATATATTTT. Translating it yields CASSAGTSGNTIYF.

The V call is TRBV19, the J call TRBJ1-5; a weak D match, TRBD1 (5 bases). The CDR3 length is 14 residues. CDR1 LNHDA and CDR2 SQIVND come from the germline V gene (reference sequence). Trimming shortened V by 3 bases and J by 6 bases, and 12 bases separated the two germline ends. The CDR3 DNA reads as TGTGCCAGTAGTATCAGGGATCAGGGTCAGCCCCAGCATTTT. Residues: CASSIRDQGQPQHF.

This chain joins TRBV7-2 and TRBJ1-6; tentative D call: TRBD1 (5 bases). Trimming removed 0 bases at V and 14 bases at J, with 11 bases between. The CDR3 runs 13 residues. CDR1 SGHTA and CDR2 FQGNSA come from the germline V gene. CDR3 residues: CASSLAEGTALHF. CDR3 sequence (DNA): TGTGCCAGCAGCTTAGCGGAGGGGACGGCCCTCCACTTT. The variable domain in full, with the rest retrieved from reference TRBV7-2 and TRBJ1-6, is GAGVSQSPSNKVTEKGKDVELRCDPISGHTALYWYRQSLGQGLEFLIYFQGNSAPDKSGLPSDRFSAERTGGSVSTLTIQRTQQEDSAVYLCASSLAEGTALHFGNGTRLTVT.

The chain recombines TRBV19 with TRBJ2-3, with D maybe TRBD2 (5 bases). This CDR3 has 14 amino acids. CDR1 LNHDA and CDR2 SQIVND come from the germline V gene (reference sequence). With 8 bases removed from V and 0 bases from J, the gap between germline ends came to 12 bases. The CDR3 spells CASQSWTSTDTQYF. In nucleotides, the CDR3 is TGTGCCAGTCAATCTTGGACTAGCACAGATACGCAGTATTTT.

This sequence joins TRBV25-1 and TRBJ2-6; D is unclear. The CDR3 is 14 amino acids. V was cut by 4 bases and J by 6 bases, with 10 bases left in between. Per germline, CDR1 MGHDK and CDR2 SYGVNS. DNA of the CDR3: TGTGCCAGCAGTGTAACGTGGGAGGCCAACGTCCTGACTTTC. Translated: CASSVTWEANVLTF.

Only one count was recorded for this clone. The V and J genes are TRBV29-1 and TRBJ2-7; D is unresolved. Germline loops: CDR1 SQVTM, CDR2 ANQGSEA. This CDR3 is 12 amino acids long. V lost 8 bases and J 4 bases, leaving 15 bases between the germline ends. CDR3 protein: CSIEQYPYEQYF. CDR3 in DNA: TGCAGCATCGAACAGTATCCGTACGAGCAGTACTTC.

The V gene is TRBV3-1 (or the pseudogene TRBV3-2), the J gene TRBJ1-2; a weak D match, TRBD1 (5 bases). Germline loops: CDR1 LGHDT, CDR2 YNNKEL (reference sequence). V lost 5 bases and J lost 8, with 18 bases in between. This CDR3 has 14 residues. CDR3 residues: CASSWTGTPGGYTF. The CDR3 DNA is TGTGCCAGCAGCTGGACCGGGACCCCGGGGGGCTACACCTTC.

This sequence joins TRBV3-1 (or the pseudogene TRBV3-2) and TRBJ2-1; D unresolved. CDR3 length: 15 residues. Germline loops: CDR1 LGHDT, CDR2 YNNKEL (reference sequence). Trimming took 2 bases from V and 3 from J, leaving 11 bases between them. The CDR3 DNA is TGTGCCAGCAGCCAATGGGCGGAAATCTACAATGAGCAGTTCTTC. This gives the protein CASSQWAEIYNEQFF.

This clone was counted once. The genes are TRBV7-2 and TRBJ2-7; weak D call: TRBD2 (5 bases). The V end was cut by 0 bases, the J end by 0 bases, with 21 bases between. CDR1 and CDR2 from the germline V gene are SGHTA and FQGNSA. This CDR3 has 19 residues. CDR3 DNA sequence: TGTGCCAGCAGCTTAGCGACGGCGGCCGGGCGGGTAAGCTCCTACGAGCAGTACTTC. It codes for CASSLATAAGRVSSYEQYF.

This chain connects TRBV11-2 to TRBJ1-4; D remains unclear. Germline CDR1 reads SGHAT; CDR2 reads FQNNGV. The CDR3 loop spans 15 amino acids. Trimming cost V 3 bases and J 1 base, with 9 bases left between them. CDR3 region: CASSFGRGTNEKLFF. The CDR3 nucleotides are TGTGCCAGCAGCTTCGGTCGGGGAACTAATGAAAAACTGTTTTTT.

The gene calls are TRBV28 and TRBJ1-2; D gene ambiguous. Germline values: CDR1 MDHEN, CDR2 SYDVKM. The V end lost 3 bases, the J end lost 5 bases, and 13 bases lay between the germline ends. There are 14 residues in the CDR3. The CDR3 region is CASSFLGFGYGYTF. The CDR3 DNA reads TGTGCCAGCAGTTTTTTAGGGTTCGGGTATGGCTACACCTTC.

The chain is built from TRBV28 and TRBJ2-3; D possibly corresponds to TRBD2 (5 bases). The CDR3 sequence is 12 residues long. CDR1 MDHEN and CDR2 SYDVKM come from the germline V gene. Trimming took off 3 bases at V and 10 bases at J, with 11 bases between the two ends. CDR3 bases: TGTGCCAGCAGTTTCAAGGCGGGCCCGCAGTATTTT. It specifies CASSFKAGPQYF.

This chain connects TRBV11-2 to TRBJ2-7; the match to TRBD1 covers 7 bases. CDR1 and CDR2 from the germline V gene are SGHAT and FQNNGV. This CDR3 spans 14 amino acids. V was pared by 7 bases and J by 2 bases, with 8 bases of the junction left unmatched. The CDR3 loop is CASNPGTETYEQYF. The CDR3 DNA sequence: TGTGCCAGCAATCCAGGGACAGAGACCTACGAGCAGTACTTC.

The chain couples TRBV28 to TRBJ1-2; D is perhaps TRBD1 (6 bases). The CDR3 length is 14 residues. Looked up from germline, CDR1 is MDHEN and CDR2 is SYDVKM. The germline V and J ends were trimmed by 5 bases and 0 bases, with 10 bases remaining between them. CDR3: CASSTGQPNYGYTF. In DNA, the CDR3 is TGTGCCAGCAGTACCGGACAGCCTAACTATGGCTACACCTTC.

V is TRBV13 and J is TRBJ2-1; 8 positions agree with TRBD2. With 1 base clipped from V and 9 bases from J, the junction kept 11 bases outside the gene matches. Germline CDR1 reads PRHDT; CDR2 reads FYEKMQ (reference sequence). This CDR3 has 16 amino acids. DNA for the CDR3: TGTGCCAGCAGCTTAGAGCCAGCGGGAGCTCTCGGTGAGCAGTTCTTC. Translated: CASSLEPAGALGEQFF.

V usage is TRBV2 and J usage is TRBJ2-3; no firm D call. Germline-derived CDR1 and CDR2 are SNHLY and FYNNEI. V lost 7 bases and J lost 3, with 11 bases in between. This CDR3 region has 13 residues. The CDR3 DNA reads TGTGCCAGCATAGAGTGGGATACAGATACGCAGTATTTT. Residues: CASIEWDTDTQYF.

This clone appeared once. The chain employs TRBV5-1 and TRBJ2-2, with D unclear. The germline CDR1 and CDR2 sequences are SGHRS and YFSETQ. The CDR3 runs 14 residues. Trimming pared 1 base from V and 7 bases from J, leaving 11 bases between. The CDR3 sequence is CASSLSVAGGELFF. The CDR3 DNA follows: TGCGCCAGCAGCTTGTCAGTTGCCGGCGGGGAGCTGTTTTTT.

The rearrangement links TRBV27 to TRBJ2-1; maybe TRBD2 (5 bases). Trimming stripped 5 bases from V and 4 bases from J, with 6 bases between. CDR1 and CDR2 from the germline V gene are MNHEY and SMNVEV (reference sequence). The CDR3 consists of 12 residues. CDR3 DNA: TGTGCCAGCAGTCGGGGATACAATGAGCAGTTCTTC. It is translated as CASSRGYNEQFF.

V and J are TRBV27 and TRBJ1-6; 7 nucleotides line up with TRBD1. Germline loops: CDR1 MNHEY, CDR2 SMNVEV (reference sequence). V gave up 5 bases and J gave up 9 bases; unmatched junction bases: 7. This CDR3 is built from 14 residues. CDR3 nucleotide sequence: TGTGCCAGCAGTGGAGACAGGGTAGTTTCACCCCTCCACTTT. This codes for CASSGDRVVSPLHF.

To note about this clone: Other DNA sequences in the sample encode the same CDR3. The rearrangement links TRBV28 to TRBJ2-7; D is possibly TRBD2 (5 bases). The CDR3 totals 13 residues. Per germline, CDR1 MDHEN and CDR2 SYDVKM. V was trimmed by 2 bases and J by 1 base, leaving 6 bases between them. CDR3 loop: CASSLGGSYEQYF. The DNA for the CDR3 is TGTGCCAGCAGTTTAGGAGGATCCTACGAGCAGTACTTC.

V gene TRBV18 combines with J gene TRBJ2-7; TRBD2 might be the D (6 bases). Between the trimmed V and J ends, which lost 4 bases and 4 bases, there was a span of 11 bases. The CDR3 extends over 13 amino acids. CDR1 is KGHSH, CDR2 LQKENI, per germline. The chain's CDR3 is CASSHSRGYEQYF. The CDR3 DNA reads TGTGCCAGCTCACACTCCCGGGGGTACGAGCAGTACTTC.

This sequence joins TRBV6-4 and TRBJ2-2; 13 bases match TRBD2. The CDR3 runs 16 residues. V trimming: 6 bases; J trimming: 6 bases; junction bases outside the gene matches: 7. Germline CDR1 MRHNA, CDR2 SNTAGT. The CDR3 DNA reads TGTGCCAGCAGCCCCGCGGGACTAGCGGGACCCGGGGAGCTGTTTTTT. Protein: CASSPAGLAGPGELFF.

V and J are TRBV29-1 and TRBJ1-1; no reliable D call. V was clipped by 4 bases and J by 2 bases, with 8 bases between them. CDR1 and CDR2 from the germline V gene are SQVTM and ANQGSEA. This CDR3 contains 12 residues. Here the CDR3 reads CSVGNINTEAFF. The CDR3 DNA reads TGCAGCGTTGGAAATATTAACACTGAAGCTTTCTTT. The variable domain in full, completed from reference TRBV29-1 and TRBJ1-1, reads SAVISQKPSRDICQRGTSLTIQCQVDSQVTMMFWYRQQPGQSLTLIATANQGSEATYESGFVIDKFPISRPNLTFSTLTVSNMSPEDSSIYLCSVGNINTEAFFGQGTRLTVV.

The chain links TRBV2 to TRBJ2-2; no reliable D call. The CDR3 has 13 residues. Trimming pared 11 bases from V and 5 bases from J, leaving 15 bases between. Germline V gene sequence: CDR1 SNHLY, CDR2 FYNNEI. CDR3 protein: CASSPEITGELFF. CDR3 bases: TGTGCCTCATCTCCCGAGATTACCGGGGAGCTGTTTTTT.

V and J are TRBV19 and TRBJ2-6, with 8 bases identical to TRBD1. This CDR3 has 16 amino acids. The germline V gene has CDR1 LNHDA and CDR2 SQIVND (reference sequence). The V gene end was trimmed by 5 bases and the J gene end by 0 bases; junction bases not matched to a gene: 3. CDR3 in amino acids: CASSVTGGSGANVLTF. DNA of the CDR3: TGTGCCAGTAGTGTTACAGGGGGCTCTGGGGCCAACGTCCTGACTTTC.

DNA of the CDR3: TGTGCCAGCAGTGCAGGACAGGGAACTGAAGCTTTCTTT. Protein sequence: CASSAGQGTEAFF. The rearrangement uses TRBV28 and TRBJ1-1, with 8 positions matching TRBD1. This CDR3 is built from 13 residues. V gave up 5 bases and J gave up 5 bases; unmatched junction bases: 4. Germline V CDR1 and CDR2: MDHEN, SYDVKM.